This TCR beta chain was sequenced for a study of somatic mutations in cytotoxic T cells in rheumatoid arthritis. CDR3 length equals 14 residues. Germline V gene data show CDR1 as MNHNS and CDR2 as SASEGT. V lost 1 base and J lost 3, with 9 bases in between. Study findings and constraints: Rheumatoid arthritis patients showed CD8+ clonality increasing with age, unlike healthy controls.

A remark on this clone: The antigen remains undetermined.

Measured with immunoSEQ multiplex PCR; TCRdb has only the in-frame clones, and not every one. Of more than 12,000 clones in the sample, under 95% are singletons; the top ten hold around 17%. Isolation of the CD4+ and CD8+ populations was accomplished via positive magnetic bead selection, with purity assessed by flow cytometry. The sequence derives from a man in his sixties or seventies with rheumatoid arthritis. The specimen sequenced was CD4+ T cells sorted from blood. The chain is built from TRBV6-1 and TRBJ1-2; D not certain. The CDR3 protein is CASSEGRRYYGYTF. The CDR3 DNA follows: TGTGCCAGCAGTGAAGGACGCAGGTACTATGGCTACACCTTC.